This T cell receptor (beta chain) stems from a study of T cells in Graves' hyperthyroidism and ophthalmopathy. This clonotype was seen a handful of times. From 9 to 10 ml of fresh peripheral blood, PBMCs were isolated. The ends were cut back, 5 bases at V and 5 bases at J, with 18 bases in the middle. CDR1 is MDHEN and CDR2 is SYDVKM in the germline V gene. There are 15 residues in the CDR3. RNA transcripts were the template for amplifying TCR beta CDR3 regions. First-round RT-PCR with HTBI primers amplified the TCR CDR3 region. TCRdb called the multiplex PCR reads again in MiXCR, with one record for every CDR3 protein. The sample lists roughly 300,000 distinct CDR3 sequences; around 20% were seen once.

The sample consisted of blood. This sequence originates from a woman in her 50s with Graves' hyperthyroidism. The rearrangement links TRBV28 to TRBJ1-2; D may be TRBD1 (5 bases). The CDR3, as DNA: TGTGCCAGCAGTCCTGTAGGGGACCGCGATTATGGCTACACCTTC. Translation: CASSPVGDRDYGYTF.